These 10 T cell receptor beta chains came from one sample sequenced in a study of post-analysis software for immune sequencing data. General study points: Controls showed lower frequencies than patients for several TRBV segments, and TRBV5-6, TRBV5-1 and TRBV20-1 were among these.

Incorporated into the TCR beta cDNA libraries were unique molecular identifiers, which served to reduce PCR and sequencing biases. From the PCR reads, TCRdb called clonotypes with MiXCR, one entry per CDR3 protein. The sample records 450,000 to 700,000 distinct CDR3 sequences, around 40% being singletons. Their antigen targets remain unknown. The sequenced material came from blood. All receptors derive from a girl aged 5 to 17 with multiple sclerosis.

A single count supports this clonotype. CDR3 sequence: CASSSPRGTRTYEQYF. CDR3 in DNA: TGCGCCAGCAGCAGCCCGCGGGGGACCCGTACCTACGAGCAGTACTTC. The chain employs TRBV5-1 and TRBJ2-7, with 7 positions matching TRBD2. The ends lost 4 bases at V and 2 bases at J; junction bases unmatched: 12. Germline CDR1 reads SGHRS; CDR2 reads YFSETQ. The CDR3 is made up of 16 amino acids.

The chain carries TRBV27 and TRBJ2-7; D is unclear. Trimming removed 4 bases at V and 2 bases at J, with 9 bases between. This CDR3 has 13 amino acids. CDR1 MNHEY and CDR2 SMNVEV come from the germline V gene (reference sequence). The CDR3 coding sequence is TGTGCCAGCAGTTCTACAGAAACCTACGAGCAGTACTTC. It codes for CASSSTETYEQYF.

The V call is TRBV5-1, the J call TRBJ2-4; D perhaps matches TRBD2 (5 bases). Trimming left V 5 bases short and J 8 bases short, with 17 bases between. The CDR3 spans 14 residues. Per germline, CDR1 SGHRS and CDR2 YFSETQ. CDR3 sequence (DNA): TGCGCCAGCAGTCGGGGTGGGATCCCAGACATTCAGTACTTC. This encodes CASSRGGIPDIQYF.

CDR3 coding DNA: TGCGCCAGCAGCCCAGCCGGGGTAAAGAACGGCTACACCTTC. Amino acid sequence: CASSPAGVKNGYTF. The chain carries TRBV5-1 and TRBJ1-2; D is unresolved. This CDR3 contains 14 residues. CDR1 is SGHRS and CDR2 is YFSETQ in the germline V gene. Deletions cut 4 bases from V and 8 bases from J, with 18 bases between.

This clonotype appeared a few times. V usage is TRBV4-2 and J usage is TRBJ2-1; 8 bases fit TRBD2. The germline CDR1 and CDR2 sequences are LGHNA and YNFKEQ. V lost 0 bases to trimming and J lost 4 bases; unmatched junction nucleotides: 5. CDR3 length: 16 amino acids. The CDR3 bases are TGTGCCAGCAGCCAAGATCCCAGCGGGGGTTACAATGAGCAGTTCTTC. Its translation is CASSQDPSGGYNEQFF.

The CDR3 coding sequence is TGTGCCAGTGTCGGGGGCACAGATACGCAGTATTTT. Translation gives CASVGGTDTQYF. The chain couples TRBV7-9 to TRBJ2-3; TRBD2 might be the D (5 bases). V was pared by 9 bases and J by 1 base, with 8 bases between. Germline V gene sequence: CDR1 SEHNR, CDR2 FQNEAQ (reference sequence). The CDR3 contains 12 residues.

Written as DNA, the CDR3 is TGTGCCAGCAGCTCGGACAGGGGAGACTACGAGCAGTACTTC. Its protein product is CASSSDRGDYEQYF. The chain employs TRBV7-9 and TRBJ2-7; TRBD1 aligns across 9 bases. The length of the CDR3 is 14 residues. Germline CDR1 reads SEHNR; CDR2 reads FQNEAQ (reference sequence). Germline trimming cut 4 bases from V and 3 bases from J; bases unmatched to any gene: 4.

The chain combines TRBV4-1 with TRBJ2-3; possible D gene TRBD1, 7 bases. This CDR3 is built from 14 residues. The germline V gene encodes CDR1 MGHRA and CDR2 YSYEKL. V gave up 8 bases and J gave up 5 bases, with 17 bases separating them. CDR3: CASRGGGKQDTQYF. The CDR3 coding sequence is TGCGCCAGCCGCGGAGGGGGCAAGCAAGATACGCAGTATTTT.

In this sample, this clonotype turned up a few times. The chain carries TRBV20-1 and TRBJ2-1, with D unclear. The V and J ends lost 0 bases and 8 bases respectively, with 5 bases between them. There are 11 residues in the CDR3. Per germline, CDR1 DFQATT and CDR2 SNEGSKA (reference sequence). The CDR3: CSARDGYEQFF. The CDR3 region has the DNA TGCAGTGCTAGAGATGGATATGAGCAGTTCTTC.

The chain couples TRBV4-1 to TRBJ2-1, with TRBD2 matching over 8 bases. This CDR3 spans 16 amino acids. Germline CDR1 reads MGHRA; CDR2 reads YSYEKL. The trim removed 6 bases at V and 0 bases at J, leaving 7 bases unmatched. This CDR3 reads CASRMTSESSYNEQFF. In nucleotides, the CDR3 is TGCGCCAGCAGAATGACTAGCGAAAGCTCCTACAATGAGCAGTTCTTC.